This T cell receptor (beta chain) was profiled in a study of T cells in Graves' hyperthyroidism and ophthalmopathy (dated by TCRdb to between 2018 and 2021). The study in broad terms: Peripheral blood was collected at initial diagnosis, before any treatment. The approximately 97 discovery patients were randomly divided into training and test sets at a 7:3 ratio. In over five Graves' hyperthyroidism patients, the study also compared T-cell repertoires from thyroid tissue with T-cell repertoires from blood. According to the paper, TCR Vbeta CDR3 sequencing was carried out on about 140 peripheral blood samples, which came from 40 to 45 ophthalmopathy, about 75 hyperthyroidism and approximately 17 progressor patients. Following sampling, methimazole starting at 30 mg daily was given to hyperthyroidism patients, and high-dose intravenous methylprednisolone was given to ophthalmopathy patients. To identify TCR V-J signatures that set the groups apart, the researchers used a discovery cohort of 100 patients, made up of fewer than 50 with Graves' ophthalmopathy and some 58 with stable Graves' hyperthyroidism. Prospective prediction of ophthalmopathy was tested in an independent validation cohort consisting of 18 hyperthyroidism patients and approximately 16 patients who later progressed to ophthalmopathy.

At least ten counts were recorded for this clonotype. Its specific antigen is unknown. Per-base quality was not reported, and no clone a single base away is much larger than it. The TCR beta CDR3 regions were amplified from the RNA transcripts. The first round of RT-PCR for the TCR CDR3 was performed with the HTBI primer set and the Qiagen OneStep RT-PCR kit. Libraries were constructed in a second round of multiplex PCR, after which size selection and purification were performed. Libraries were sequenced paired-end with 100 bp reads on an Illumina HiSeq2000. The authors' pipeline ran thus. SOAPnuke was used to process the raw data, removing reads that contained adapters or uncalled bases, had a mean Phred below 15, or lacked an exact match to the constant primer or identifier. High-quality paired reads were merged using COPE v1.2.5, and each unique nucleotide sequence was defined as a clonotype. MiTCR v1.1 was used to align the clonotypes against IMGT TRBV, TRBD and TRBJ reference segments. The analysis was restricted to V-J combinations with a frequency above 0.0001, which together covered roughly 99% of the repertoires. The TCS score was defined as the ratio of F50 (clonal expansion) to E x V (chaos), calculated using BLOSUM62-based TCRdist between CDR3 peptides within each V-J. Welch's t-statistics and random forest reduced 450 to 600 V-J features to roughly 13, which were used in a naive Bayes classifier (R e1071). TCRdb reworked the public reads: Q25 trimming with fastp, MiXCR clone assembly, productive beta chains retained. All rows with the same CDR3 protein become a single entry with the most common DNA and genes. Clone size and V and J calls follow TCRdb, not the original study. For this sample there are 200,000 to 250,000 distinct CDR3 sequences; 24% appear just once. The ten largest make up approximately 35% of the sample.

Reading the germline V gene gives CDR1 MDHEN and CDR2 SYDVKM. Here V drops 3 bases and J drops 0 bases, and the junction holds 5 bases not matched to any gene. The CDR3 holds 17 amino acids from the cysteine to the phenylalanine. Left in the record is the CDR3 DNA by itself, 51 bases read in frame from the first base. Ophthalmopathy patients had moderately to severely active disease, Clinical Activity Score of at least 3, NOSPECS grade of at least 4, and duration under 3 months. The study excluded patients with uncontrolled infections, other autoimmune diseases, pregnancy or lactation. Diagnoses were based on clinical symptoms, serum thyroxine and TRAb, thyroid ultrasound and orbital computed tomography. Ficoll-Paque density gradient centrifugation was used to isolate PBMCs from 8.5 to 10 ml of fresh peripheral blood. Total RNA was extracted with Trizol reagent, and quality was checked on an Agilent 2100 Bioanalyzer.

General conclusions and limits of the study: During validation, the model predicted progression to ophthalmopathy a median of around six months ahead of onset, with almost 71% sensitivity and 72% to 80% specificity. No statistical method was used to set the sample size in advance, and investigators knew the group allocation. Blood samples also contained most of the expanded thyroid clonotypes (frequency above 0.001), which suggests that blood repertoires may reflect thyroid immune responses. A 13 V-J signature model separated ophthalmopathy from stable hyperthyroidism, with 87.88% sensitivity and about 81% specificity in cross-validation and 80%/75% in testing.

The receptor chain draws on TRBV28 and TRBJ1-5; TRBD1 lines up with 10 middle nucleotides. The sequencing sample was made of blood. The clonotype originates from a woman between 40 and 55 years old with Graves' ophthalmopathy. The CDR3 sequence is CASSLLGTGASNQPQHF. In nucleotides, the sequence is TGTGCCAGCAGTTTGTTGGGGACAGGGGCTAGCAATCAGCCCCAGCATTTT. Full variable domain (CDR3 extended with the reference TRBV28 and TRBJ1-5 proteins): DVKVTQSSRYLVKRTGEKVFLECVQDMDHENMFWYRQDPGLGLRLIYFSYDVKMKEKGDIPEGYSVSREKKERFSLILESASTNQTSMYLCASSLLGTGASNQPQHFGDGTRLSIL.